The 14 T cell receptor beta chains reported below all come from one sample, sequenced in a study of STAT3 mutations in large granular lymphocyte leukemia. General observations from the study: At least one immunodominant TCR beta clonotype appeared in every T-cell large granular lymphocyte leukemia patient.

Sequencing used immunoSEQ multiplex PCR; TCRdb keeps in-frame clones, though not all of them. Here the sample spans roughly 31,000 clones, around 80% being singletons. Their target antigens are unknown. Sequenced input: peripheral blood mononuclear cells. The receptor set was obtained from a woman aged 50 to 60 with T-cell large granular lymphocyte leukemia. Some clones in this sample may be carry-over from other donors' samples.

J is TRBJ1-2 and V is TRBV6-5, with D perhaps TRBD1 (6 bases). Trimming removed 3 bases at V and 4 bases at J, with 15 bases between. Germline CDR1 and CDR2: MNHEY and SVGAGI. The CDR3 has 15 amino acids. The CDR3 nucleotides read TGTGCCAGCAGTTATGGGGGCCCACAGGGCTATGGCTACACCTTC. It yields the protein CASSYGGPQGYGYTF.

This chain uses TRBV5-1 with TRBJ2-2; D is perhaps TRBD2 (6 bases). The CDR3 is 15 amino acids. The V gene lost 1 base and the J gene lost 1 base, with 8 bases spanning the gap. Germline V gene lookup returns CDR1 SGHRS and CDR2 YFSETQ. CDR3 bases: TGCGCCAGCAGCTTGTTGGGGGGGAACACCGGGGAGCTGTTTTTT. Translation: CASSLLGGNTGELFF.

This clone was observed once. This chain connects TRBV28 to TRBJ2-7; a weak D match, TRBD2 (6 bases). The germline V gene has CDR1 MDHEN and CDR2 SYDVKM. The CDR3 totals 11 residues. The V end was cut by 2 bases, the J end by 9 bases, with 8 bases between. The CDR3 reads CASSLRRGQYF. CDR3 bases: TGTGCCAGCAGTTTAAGGAGGGGGCAGTACTTC.

This clone was found once. The chain uses TRBV7-9 and TRBJ2-7; D perhaps matches TRBD2 (6 bases). The CDR3 loop spans 12 amino acids. Germline CDR1 reads SEHNR; CDR2 reads FQNEAQ (reference sequence). V was shortened by 3 bases and J by 7 bases, with 10 bases between the two germline ends. CDR3 DNA: TGTGCCAGCAGCTTGGGAGGAAGGGAGCAGTACTTC. Translated: CASSLGGREQYF.

This clone was counted a few times. V usage is TRBV7-9 and J usage is TRBJ2-7, with D unresolved. The CDR3 sequence is 14 residues long. V was pared by 5 bases and J by 0 bases, with 11 bases between. CDR1 and CDR2 from the germline V gene are SEHNR and FQNEAQ (reference sequence). CDR3: CASSPRESSYEQYF. CDR3 DNA sequence: TGTGCCAGCAGCCCGAGAGAGAGCTCCTACGAGCAGTACTTC. Full variable domain (rest looked up from reference TRBV7-9 and TRBJ2-7): DTGVSQNPRHKITKRGQNVTFRCDPISEHNRLYWYRQTLGQGPEFLTYFQNEAQLEKSRLLSDRFSAERPKGSFSTLEIQRTEQGDSAMYLCASSPRESSYEQYFGPGTRLTVT.

V is TRBV5-1 and J is TRBJ2-3; D possibly matches TRBD1 or TRBD2 (7 bases each). The CDR3 extends over 15 amino acids. V was clipped by 6 bases and J by 3 bases, with 17 bases between them. Germline CDR1 SGHRS, CDR2 YFSETQ. The CDR3 region has the DNA TGCGCCAGCACCTTAAGACAGGGAGGGACAGATACGCAGTATTTT. Translation gives CASTLRQGGTDTQYF.

V and J are TRBV6-5 and TRBJ1-2; TRBD1 agrees at 7 bases. This CDR3 region has 15 residues. V lost 6 bases and J lost 5; bases outside the gene matches: 12. Per germline, CDR1 MNHEY and CDR2 SVGAGI. The CDR3 here is CASRAPTGRGYGYTF. The CDR3 region has the DNA TGTGCCAGCAGAGCTCCGACAGGGCGTGGGTATGGCTACACCTTC.

V usage is TRBV27 and J usage is TRBJ1-5; 8 bases map to TRBD1. Per germline, CDR1 MNHEY and CDR2 SMNVEV (reference sequence). V trimming: 3 bases; J trimming: 2 bases; junction bases outside the gene matches: 6. The CDR3 consists of 16 residues. The DNA of the CDR3 is TGTGCCAGCAGTTTCGCAGGGGGCGGCGGCAATCAGCCCCAGCATTTT. It yields the protein CASSFAGGGGNQPQHF.

The rearrangement joins TRBV27 to TRBJ2-2, with D possibly matching TRBD2 (9 bases). Trimming pared 5 bases from V and 5 bases from J, leaving 33 bases between. From germline, CDR1 is MNHEY and CDR2 SMNVEV (reference sequence). This CDR3 spans 21 amino acids. The CDR3 loop reads CASSPDFSRGHRAGGTGELFF. The CDR3 DNA sequence: TGTGCCAGCAGTCCCGATTTTAGCAGGGGGCACAGGGCGGGAGGGACCGGGGAGCTGTTTTTT.

V and J are TRBV5-1 and TRBJ2-5; D unresolved. The CDR3 runs to 12 residues. The ends were cut back, 4 bases at V and 0 bases at J, with 4 bases in the middle. From germline, CDR1 is SGHRS and CDR2 YFSETQ. CDR3 in amino acids: CASSTDQETQYF. The CDR3 nucleotides are TGCGCCAGCAGCACAGACCAAGAGACCCAGTACTTC.

The chain links TRBV18 to TRBJ1-3; 9 nucleotides match TRBD1. This CDR3 is 16 amino acids long. The germline V gene has CDR1 KGHSH and CDR2 LQKENI. With 3 bases clipped from V and 0 bases from J, the junction kept 3 bases outside the gene matches. The CDR3 nucleotides read TGTGCCAGCTCACCGGGACAGGGATTCTCTGGAAACACCATATATTTT. This translates into CASSPGQGFSGNTIYF.

This clone was detected once. The V call is TRBV27, the J call TRBJ2-3; the D is unclear. Germline V gene data show CDR1 as MNHEY and CDR2 as SMNVEV (reference sequence). Trimming cost V 5 bases and J 0 bases, with 3 bases left between them. The CDR3 runs 12 residues. The CDR3 loop is CASSGSTDTQYF. DNA for the CDR3: TGTGCCAGCAGTGGTAGCACAGATACGCAGTATTTT.

This clone was picked up one time. The rearrangement joins TRBV2 to TRBJ2-7; D unresolved. Germline assignment: CDR1 SNHLY and CDR2 FYNNEI. Trimming shortened V by 11 bases and J by 0 bases, and 14 bases separated the two germline ends. The CDR3 consists of 13 residues. The DNA for the CDR3 is TGTGCCGGATCAGAGGTGAGCTCCTACGAGCAGTACTTC. This encodes CAGSEVSSYEQYF. Drawing the rest from reference TRBV2 and TRBJ2-7, the complete variable domain is EPEVTQTPSHQVTQMGQEVILRCVPISNHLYFYWYRQILGQKVEFLVSFYNNEISEKSEIFDDQFSVERPDGSNFTLKIRSTKLEDSAMYFCAGSEVSSYEQYFGPGTRLTVT.

The chain joins TRBV7-2 to TRBJ1-2; TRBD1 agrees at 9 bases. Unmatched junction bases numbered 14, after V lost 3 bases and J lost 3 bases. The CDR3 is made up of 18 amino acids. Germline V gene sequence: CDR1 SGHTA, CDR2 FQGNSA. The CDR3 sequence is CASSLGGRQGVFDYGYTF. The CDR3 DNA sequence: TGTGCCAGCAGCTTGGGGGGGAGACAGGGGGTCTTCGACTATGGCTACACCTTC.